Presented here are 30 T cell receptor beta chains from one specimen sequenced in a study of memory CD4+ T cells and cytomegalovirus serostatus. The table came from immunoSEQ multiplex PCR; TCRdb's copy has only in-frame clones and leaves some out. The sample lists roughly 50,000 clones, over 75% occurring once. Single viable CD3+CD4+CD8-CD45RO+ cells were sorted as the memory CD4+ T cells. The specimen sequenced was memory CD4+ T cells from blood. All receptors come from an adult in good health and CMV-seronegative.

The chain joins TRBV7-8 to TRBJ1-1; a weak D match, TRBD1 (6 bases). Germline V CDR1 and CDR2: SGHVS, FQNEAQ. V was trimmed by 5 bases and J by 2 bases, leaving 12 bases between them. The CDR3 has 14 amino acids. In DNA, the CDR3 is TGTGCCAGCAGCACCGGCAGGGGAAACACTGAAGCTTTCTTT. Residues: CASSTGRGNTEAFF. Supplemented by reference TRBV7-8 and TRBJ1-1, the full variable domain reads GAGVSQSPRYKVAKRGQDVALRCDPISGHVSLFWYQQALGQGPEFLTYFQNEAQLDKSGLPSDRFFAERPEGSVSTLKIQRTQQEDSAVYLCASSTGRGNTEAFFGQGTRLTVV.

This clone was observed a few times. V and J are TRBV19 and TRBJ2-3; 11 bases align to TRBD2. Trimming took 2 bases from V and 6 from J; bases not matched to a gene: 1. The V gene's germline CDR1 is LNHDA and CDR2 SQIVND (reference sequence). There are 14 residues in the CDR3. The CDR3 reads CASSIRTSGDTQYF. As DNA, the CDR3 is TGTGCCAGTAGTATAAGGACTAGCGGGGATACGCAGTATTTT.

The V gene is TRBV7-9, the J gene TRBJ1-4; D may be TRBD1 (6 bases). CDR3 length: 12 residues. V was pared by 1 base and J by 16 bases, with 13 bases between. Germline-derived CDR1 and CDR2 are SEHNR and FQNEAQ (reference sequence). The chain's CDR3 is CASSLGGTTPFF. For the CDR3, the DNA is TGTGCCAGCAGCTTAGGAGGGACAACGCCGTTTTTT.

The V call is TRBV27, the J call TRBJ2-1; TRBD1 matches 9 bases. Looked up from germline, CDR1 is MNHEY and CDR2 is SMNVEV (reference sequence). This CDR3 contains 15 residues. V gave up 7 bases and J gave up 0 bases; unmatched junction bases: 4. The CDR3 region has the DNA TGTGCCAGCATGACAGGGGGGTACTCCTACAATGAGCAGTTCTTC. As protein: CASMTGGYSYNEQFF.

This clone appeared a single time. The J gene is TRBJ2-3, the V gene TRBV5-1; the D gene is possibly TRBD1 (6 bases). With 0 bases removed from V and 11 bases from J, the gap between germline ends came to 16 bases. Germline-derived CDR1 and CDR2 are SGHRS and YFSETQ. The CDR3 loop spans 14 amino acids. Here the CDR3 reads CASSLESGDVVQYF. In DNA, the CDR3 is TGCGCCAGCAGCTTGGAGTCAGGGGATGTCGTGCAGTATTTT.

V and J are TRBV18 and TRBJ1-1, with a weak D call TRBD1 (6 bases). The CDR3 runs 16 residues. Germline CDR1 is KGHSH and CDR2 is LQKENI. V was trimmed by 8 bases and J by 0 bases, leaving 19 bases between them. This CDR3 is CASLKGGGRMNTEAFF. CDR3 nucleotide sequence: TGTGCCAGCCTCAAAGGGGGGGGTAGAATGAACACTGAAGCTTTCTTT.

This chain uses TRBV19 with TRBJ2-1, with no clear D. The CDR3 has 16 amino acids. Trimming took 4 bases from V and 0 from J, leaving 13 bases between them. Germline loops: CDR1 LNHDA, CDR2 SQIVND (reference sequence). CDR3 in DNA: TGTGCCAGTAGTAGTTATAGTCAAAGCTCCTACAATGAGCAGTTCTTC. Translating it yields CASSSYSQSSYNEQFF. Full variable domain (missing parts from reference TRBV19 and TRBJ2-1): DGGITQSPKYLFRKEGQNVTLSCEQNLNHDAMYWYRQDPGQGLRLIYYSQIVNDFQKGDIAEGYSVSREKKESFPLTVTSAQKNPTAFYLCASSSYSQSSYNEQFFGPGTRLTVL.

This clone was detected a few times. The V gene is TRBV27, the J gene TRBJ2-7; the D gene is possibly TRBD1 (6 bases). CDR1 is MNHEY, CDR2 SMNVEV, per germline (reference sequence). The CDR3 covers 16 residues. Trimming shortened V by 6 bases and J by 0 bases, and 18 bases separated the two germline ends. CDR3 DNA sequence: TGTGCCAGCAGGGGTAGACAGGCCCAATTCTCCTACGAGCAGTACTTC. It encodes CASRGRQAQFSYEQYF.

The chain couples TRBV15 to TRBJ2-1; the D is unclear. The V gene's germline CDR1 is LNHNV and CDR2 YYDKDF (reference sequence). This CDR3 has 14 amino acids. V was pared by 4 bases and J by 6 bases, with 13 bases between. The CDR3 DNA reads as TGTGCCACCAGCATCGGTTCACGGGTCAATGAGCAGTTCTTC. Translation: CATSIGSRVNEQFF.

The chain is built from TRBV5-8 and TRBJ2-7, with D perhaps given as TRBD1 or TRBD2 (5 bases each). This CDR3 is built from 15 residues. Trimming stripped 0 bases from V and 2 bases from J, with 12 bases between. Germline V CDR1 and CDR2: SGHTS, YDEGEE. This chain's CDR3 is CASSLAGRGAYEQYF. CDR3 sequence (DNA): TGTGCCAGCAGCTTGGCCGGCCGGGGCGCCTACGAGCAGTACTTC.

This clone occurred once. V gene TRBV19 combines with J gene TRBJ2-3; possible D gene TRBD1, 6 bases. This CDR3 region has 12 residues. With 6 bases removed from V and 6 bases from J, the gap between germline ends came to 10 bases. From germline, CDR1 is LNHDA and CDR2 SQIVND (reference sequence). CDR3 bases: TGTGCCAGTAGCACAGGGTTCGATACGCAGTATTTT. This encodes CASSTGFDTQYF.

CDR3 nucleotides: TGTGCCAGCAGTGTGTCTAGCGGCTTCTACAATGAGCAGTTCTTC. It translates to CASSVSSGFYNEQFF. The chain joins TRBV6-1 to TRBJ2-1; 7 bases fit TRBD2. The junction had 6 bases not matched to a gene; V was cut back by 4 bases and J by 3 bases. The CDR3 runs to 15 residues. Germline V gene lookup returns CDR1 MNHNS and CDR2 SASEGT.

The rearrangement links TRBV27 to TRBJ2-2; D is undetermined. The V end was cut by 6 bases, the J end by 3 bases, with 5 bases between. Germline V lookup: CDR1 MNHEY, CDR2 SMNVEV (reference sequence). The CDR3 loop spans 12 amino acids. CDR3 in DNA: TGTGCCAGCAGGGAATACACCGGGGAGCTGTTTTTT. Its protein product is CASREYTGELFF.

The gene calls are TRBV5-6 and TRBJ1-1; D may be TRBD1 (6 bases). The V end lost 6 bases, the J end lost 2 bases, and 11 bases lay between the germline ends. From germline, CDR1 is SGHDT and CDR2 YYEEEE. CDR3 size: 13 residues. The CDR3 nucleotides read TGTGCCAGCAAGCGGGACATAAACACTGAAGCTTTCTTT. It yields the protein CASKRDINTEAFF.

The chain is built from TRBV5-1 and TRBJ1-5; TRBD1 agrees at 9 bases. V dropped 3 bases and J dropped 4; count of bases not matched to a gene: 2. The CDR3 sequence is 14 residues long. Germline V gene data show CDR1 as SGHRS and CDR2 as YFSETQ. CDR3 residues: CASSSGTGNQPQHF. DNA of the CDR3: TGCGCCAGCAGCTCCGGGACAGGGAATCAGCCCCAGCATTTT. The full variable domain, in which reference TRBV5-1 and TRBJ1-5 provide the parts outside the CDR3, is KAGVTQTPRYLIKTRGQQVTLSCSPISGHRSVSWYQQTPGQGLQFLFEYFSETQRNKGNFPGRFSGRQFSNSRSEMNVSTLELGDSALYLCASSSGTGNQPQHFGDGTRLSIL.

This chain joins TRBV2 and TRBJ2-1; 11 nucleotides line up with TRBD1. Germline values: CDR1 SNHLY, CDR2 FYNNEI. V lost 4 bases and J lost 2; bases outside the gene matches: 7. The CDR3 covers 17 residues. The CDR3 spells CASSVPRDRGTYNEQFF. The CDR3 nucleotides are TGTGCCAGCAGTGTGCCCCGGGACAGGGGGACCTACAATGAGCAGTTCTTC.

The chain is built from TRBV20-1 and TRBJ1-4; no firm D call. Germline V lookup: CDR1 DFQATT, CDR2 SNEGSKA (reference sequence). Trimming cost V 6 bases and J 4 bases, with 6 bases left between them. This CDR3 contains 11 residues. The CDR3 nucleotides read TGCAGTGCCGAGGGTAATGAAAAACTGTTTTTT. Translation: CSAEGNEKLFF.

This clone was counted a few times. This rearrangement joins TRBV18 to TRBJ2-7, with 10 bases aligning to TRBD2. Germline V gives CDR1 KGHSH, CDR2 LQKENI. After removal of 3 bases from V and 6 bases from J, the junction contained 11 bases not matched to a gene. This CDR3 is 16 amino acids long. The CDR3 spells CASSPRGLAGEGEQYF. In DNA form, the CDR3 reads TGTGCCAGCTCACCGCGGGGGCTAGCGGGAGAAGGCGAGCAGTACTTC.

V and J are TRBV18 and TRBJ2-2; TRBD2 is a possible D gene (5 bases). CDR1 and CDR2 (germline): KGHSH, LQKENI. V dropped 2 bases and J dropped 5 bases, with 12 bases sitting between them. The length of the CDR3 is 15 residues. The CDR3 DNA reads TGTGCCAGCTCACCAGGCGGGTGGGTGACCGGGGAGCTGTTTTTT. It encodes CASSPGGWVTGELFF.

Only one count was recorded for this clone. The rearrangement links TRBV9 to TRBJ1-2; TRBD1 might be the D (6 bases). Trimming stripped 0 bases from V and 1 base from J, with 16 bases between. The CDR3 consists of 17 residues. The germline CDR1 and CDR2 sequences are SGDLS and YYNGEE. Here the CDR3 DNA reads TGTGCCAGCAGCGTAGTAAGGGGGGCGGCACTTAACTATGGCTACACCTTC. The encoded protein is CASSVVRGAALNYGYTF.

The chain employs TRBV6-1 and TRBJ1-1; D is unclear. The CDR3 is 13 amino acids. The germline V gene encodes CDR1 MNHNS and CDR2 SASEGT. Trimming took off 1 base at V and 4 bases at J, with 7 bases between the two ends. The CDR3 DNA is TGTGCCAGCAGTGAAGTCGGTAGCACTGAAGCTTTCTTT. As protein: CASSEVGSTEAFF.

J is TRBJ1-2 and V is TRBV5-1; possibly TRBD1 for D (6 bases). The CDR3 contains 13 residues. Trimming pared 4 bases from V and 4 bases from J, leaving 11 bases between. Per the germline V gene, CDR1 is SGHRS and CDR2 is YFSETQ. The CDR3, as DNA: TGCGCCAGCAGCACTGGACAGCTCTATGGCTACACCTTC. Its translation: CASSTGQLYGYTF.

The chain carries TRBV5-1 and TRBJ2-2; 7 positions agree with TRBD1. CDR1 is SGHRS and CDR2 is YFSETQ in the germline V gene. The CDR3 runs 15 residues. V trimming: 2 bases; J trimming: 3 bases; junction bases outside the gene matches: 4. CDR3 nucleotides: TGCGCCAGCAGCTTACAGGGGCTTGACACCGGGGAGCTGTTTTTT. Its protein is CASSLQGLDTGELFF.

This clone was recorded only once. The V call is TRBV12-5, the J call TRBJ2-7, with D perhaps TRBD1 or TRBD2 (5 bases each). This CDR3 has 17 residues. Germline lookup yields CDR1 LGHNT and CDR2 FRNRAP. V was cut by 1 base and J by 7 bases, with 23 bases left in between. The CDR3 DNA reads TGTGCTAGTGGTTTGGGGACACAGCGTCCTCCATCGGGGGAGCAGTACTTC. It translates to CASGLGTQRPPSGEQYF.

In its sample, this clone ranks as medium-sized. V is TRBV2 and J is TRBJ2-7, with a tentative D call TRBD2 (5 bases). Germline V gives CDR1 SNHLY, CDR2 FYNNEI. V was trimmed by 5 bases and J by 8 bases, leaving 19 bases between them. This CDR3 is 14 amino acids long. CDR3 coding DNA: TGTGCCAGCAGTACCCGGGCGACCGGGGTGCAGCAGTACTTC. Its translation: CASSTRATGVQQYF.

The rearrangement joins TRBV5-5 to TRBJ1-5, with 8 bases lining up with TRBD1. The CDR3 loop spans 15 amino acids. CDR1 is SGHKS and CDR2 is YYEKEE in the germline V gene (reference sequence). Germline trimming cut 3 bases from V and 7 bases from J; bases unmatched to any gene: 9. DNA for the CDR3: TGTGCCAGCAGCTCCTGGACAGGGCTCTCGCAGCCCCAGCATTTT. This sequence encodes CASSSWTGLSQPQHF.

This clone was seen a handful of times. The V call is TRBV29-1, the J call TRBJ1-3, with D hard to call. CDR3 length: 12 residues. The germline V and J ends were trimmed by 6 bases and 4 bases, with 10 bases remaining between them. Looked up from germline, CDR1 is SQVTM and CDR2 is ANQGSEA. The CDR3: CSVQIQGNTIYF. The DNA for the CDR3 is TGCAGCGTACAGATCCAGGGAAACACCATATATTTT.

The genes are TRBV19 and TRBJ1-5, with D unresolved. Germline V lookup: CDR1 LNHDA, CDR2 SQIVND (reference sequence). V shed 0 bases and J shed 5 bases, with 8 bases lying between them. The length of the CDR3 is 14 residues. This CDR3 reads CASSIEGGYQPQHF. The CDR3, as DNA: TGTGCCAGTAGTATAGAGGGTGGTTATCAGCCCCAGCATTTT.

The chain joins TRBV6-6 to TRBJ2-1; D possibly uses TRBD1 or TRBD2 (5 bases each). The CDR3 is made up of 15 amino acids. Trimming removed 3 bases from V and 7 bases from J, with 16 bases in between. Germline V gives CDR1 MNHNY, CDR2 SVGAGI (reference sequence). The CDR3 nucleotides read TGTGCCAGCAGTTATCCCCGGGGCGGCGGTAATGAGCAGTTCTTC. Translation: CASSYPRGGGNEQFF.

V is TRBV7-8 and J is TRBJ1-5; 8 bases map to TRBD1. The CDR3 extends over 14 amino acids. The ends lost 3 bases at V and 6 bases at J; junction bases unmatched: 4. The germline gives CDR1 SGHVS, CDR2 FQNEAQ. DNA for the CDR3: TGTGCCAGCAGCTTTGGACAGGGAGCTCAGCCCCAGCATTTT. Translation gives CASSFGQGAQPQHF.